This passage covers 28 T cell receptor beta chains from one sample sequenced in a study of blood T cell repertoires in COVID-19. Repertoires were generated with immunoSEQ multiplex PCR, while TCRdb's copy carries only in-frame clones and drops some. The sample consists of over 100,000 clones, less than 85% of them appearing once. The material sequenced was peripheral blood. These receptors all come from a woman in her sixties with acute or convalescent COVID-19.

This rearrangement joins TRBV9 to TRBJ2-1, with TRBD2 matching 10 bases. V was pared by 2 bases and J by 7 bases, with 6 bases of the junction left unmatched. Germline V lookup: CDR1 SGDLS, CDR2 YYNGEE. The CDR3 extends over 15 amino acids. The DNA for the CDR3 is TGTGCCAGCAGCGTTTCCGGGACTAGCGCGAATGAGCAGTTCTTC. Amino acid sequence: CASSVSGTSANEQFF.

This clone was recorded a few times. The identical CDR3 is also encoded by other nucleotide sequences in the sample. The chain links TRBV5-6 to TRBJ2-1; 7 nucleotides line up with TRBD2. Trimming cost V 4 bases and J 7 bases; bases outside gene matches: 2. This CDR3 has 12 amino acids. Germline V lookup: CDR1 SGHDT, CDR2 YYEEEE. The CDR3 DNA sequence: TGTGCCAGCAGCAGGACTAGTAATGAGCAGTTCTTC. Amino acids: CASSRTSNEQFF.

This chain joins TRBV5-1 and TRBJ2-1, with 10 bases aligning to TRBD2. The CDR3 runs 17 residues. Unmatched junction bases numbered 14, after V lost 3 bases and J lost 8 bases. Per germline, CDR1 SGHRS and CDR2 YFSETQ. This chain's CDR3 is CASSSMASGGPRDEQFF. The CDR3 nucleotides are TGCGCCAGCAGCTCCATGGCTAGCGGGGGCCCCAGGGATGAGCAGTTCTTC.

V usage is TRBV30 and J usage is TRBJ1-6, with D tentatively TRBD1 (5 bases). This CDR3 comprises 14 residues. V was cut by 4 bases and J by 7 bases, with 14 bases left in between. Germline values: CDR1 GTSNPN, CDR2 SVGIG (reference sequence). The CDR3 DNA is TGTGCCTGGAACCCCCTGCGGGACAATTCACCCCTCCACTTT. Translating it yields CAWNPLRDNSPLHF.

The chain has TRBV18 and TRBJ2-3; tentatively, D is TRBD2 (6 bases). Trimming removed 1 base at V and 7 bases at J, with 18 bases between. This CDR3 contains 16 residues. CDR1 KGHSH and CDR2 LQKENI come from the germline V gene. The CDR3 spells CASSPRIIAAQNTQYF. The CDR3, as DNA: TGTGCCAGCTCACCACGGATAATAGCGGCCCAAAATACGCAGTATTTT.

The chain recombines TRBV10-2 with TRBJ1-1; tentatively, D is TRBD1 (6 bases). This CDR3 has 16 residues. V was clipped by 2 bases and J by 1 base, with 14 bases between them. From germline, CDR1 is WSHSY and CDR2 SAAADI. The CDR3 nucleotides read TGCGCCAGCAGTGAGGGGCAGGGGTTACGGAACACTGAAGCTTTCTTT. As protein: CASSEGQGLRNTEAFF.

The chain recombines TRBV5-1 with TRBJ2-3; 8 nucleotides line up with TRBD2. The CDR3 covers 14 residues. After removal of 0 bases from V and 6 bases from J, the junction contained 3 bases not matched to a gene. Germline V gene sequence: CDR1 SGHRS, CDR2 YFSETQ. The CDR3 region has the DNA TGCGCCAGCAGCTTGGGACGGGAGGGGGATACGCAGTATTTT. This sequence encodes CASSLGREGDTQYF.

The chain carries TRBV28 and TRBJ1-4; 7 nucleotides align to TRBD1. V shed 4 bases, J shed 3 bases, and the junction held 2 bases outside the gene matches. Germline V gene data show CDR1 as MDHEN and CDR2 as SYDVKM. This CDR3 has 14 amino acids. CDR3 loop: CASSSDRPNEKLFF. CDR3 in DNA: TGTGCCAGCAGTTCGGACAGGCCTAATGAAAAACTGTTTTTT.

This chain joins TRBV5-1 and TRBJ1-1; TRBD1 is a possible D gene (5 bases). Looked up from germline, CDR1 is SGHRS and CDR2 is YFSETQ. The V end was cut by 5 bases, the J end by 8 bases, with 10 bases between. CDR3 length: 11 residues. The CDR3 region has the DNA TGCGCCAGCAGTTATGACAGCGAAGCTTTCTTT. Protein sequence: CASSYDSEAFF. Full variable domain (remainder filled in from reference TRBV5-1 and TRBJ1-1): KAGVTQTPRYLIKTRGQQVTLSCSPISGHRSVSWYQQTPGQGLQFLFEYFSETQRNKGNFPGRFSGRQFSNSRSEMNVSTLELGDSALYLCASSYDSEAFFGQGTRLTVV.

A few counts support this clone. V usage is TRBV27 and J usage is TRBJ1-3, with a possible D match to TRBD1 (6 bases). The V end lost 6 bases, the J end lost 1 base, and 10 bases lay between the germline ends. CDR3 length: 14 residues. Germline V gene data show CDR1 as MNHEY and CDR2 as SMNVEV (reference sequence). CDR3: CASSRGQSGNTIYF. The CDR3 nucleotides read TGTGCCAGCAGCCGCGGACAGTCTGGAAACACCATATATTTT.

The chain has TRBV24-1 and TRBJ2-5; D is perhaps TRBD2 (5 bases). Deletions cut 3 bases from V and 9 bases from J, with 31 bases between. This CDR3 has 19 amino acids. Germline V gene sequence: CDR1 KGHDR, CDR2 SFDVKD. The CDR3 nucleotides read TGTGCCACCAGTGATCCTCGGGAAACACACCCCTCTCGGAAGGTTCCCCAGTACTTC. This translates into CATSDPRETHPSRKVPQYF.

This clone was seen a handful of times. The chain recombines TRBV19 with TRBJ1-2, with D possibly TRBD1 on 5 matching bases. In germline, CDR1 is LNHDA, CDR2 SQIVND (reference sequence). The CDR3 extends over 15 amino acids. Trimming cost V 8 bases and J 0 bases, with 16 bases left between them. The CDR3: CASFERGGANYGYTF. The CDR3 DNA reads as TGTGCCAGTTTTGAGCGGGGGGGAGCTAACTATGGCTACACCTTC.

V and J are TRBV3-1 (or the pseudogene TRBV3-2) and TRBJ1-5; D may be TRBD1 (6 bases). The CDR3 is 12 residues long. Trimming cost V 4 bases and J 11 bases, with 12 bases left between them. The germline gives CDR1 LGHDT, CDR2 YNNKEL (reference sequence). The CDR3: CASSLEGTTQHF. CDR3 DNA: TGTGCCAGCAGCCTCGAAGGGACAACCCAGCATTTT.

The rearrangement uses TRBV29-1 and TRBJ1-1, with no clear D. Germline V gene data show CDR1 as SQVTM and CDR2 as ANQGSEA. Trimming left V 3 bases short and J 3 bases short, with 5 bases between. There are 11 residues in the CDR3. CDR3 sequence (DNA): TGCAGCGTTGACCGGGACACTGAAGCTTTCTTT. Protein: CSVDRDTEAFF. The full variable domain, its missing parts supplied by reference TRBV29-1 and TRBJ1-1, is SAVISQKPSRDICQRGTSLTIQCQVDSQVTMMFWYRQQPGQSLTLIATANQGSEATYESGFVIDKFPISRPNLTFSTLTVSNMSPEDSSIYLCSVDRDTEAFFGQGTRLTVV.

The count of this clone is one. This chain links TRBV2 with TRBJ1-2; D is unresolved. This CDR3 has 11 residues. V lost 7 bases and J lost 10, with 13 bases in between. The germline V gene encodes CDR1 SNHLY and CDR2 FYNNEI. Written as DNA, the CDR3 is TGTGCCAGCATGGCCCCCGGAGACTACACCTTC. Its translation: CASMAPGDYTF. The full variable domain, in which reference TRBV2 and TRBJ1-2 provide the parts outside the CDR3, is EPEVTQTPSHQVTQMGQEVILRCVPISNHLYFYWYRQILGQKVEFLVSFYNNEISEKSEIFDDQFSVERPDGSNFTLKIRSTKLEDSAMYFCASMAPGDYTFGSGTRLTVV.

The V and J genes are TRBV4-3 and TRBJ2-7; D may be TRBD2 (6 bases). This CDR3 spans 16 amino acids. In germline, CDR1 is LGHNA, CDR2 YSLEER. V was cut by 0 bases and J by 2 bases, with 14 bases left in between. CDR3 amino acids: CASSQEYPGETYEQYF. CDR3 in DNA: TGCGCCAGCAGCCAAGAGTACCCGGGGGAAACCTACGAGCAGTACTTC.

The V call is TRBV19, the J call TRBJ2-2; D not resolved. V lost 3 bases, J lost 3 bases, and 5 bases lay in between. The CDR3 sequence is 13 residues long. From germline, CDR1 is LNHDA and CDR2 SQIVND (reference sequence). The CDR3 loop reads CASSIRHTGELFF. CDR3 coding DNA: TGTGCCAGTAGTATTCGTCACACCGGGGAGCTGTTTTTT.

V gene TRBV7-8 combines with J gene TRBJ1-2, with D unresolved. Looked up from germline, CDR1 is SGHVS and CDR2 is FQNEAQ. The CDR3 is 13 residues long. V was shortened by 5 bases and J by 0 bases, with 7 bases between the two germline ends. DNA of the CDR3: TGTGCCAGCAGCCCGGGAGCTAACTATGGCTACACCTTC. This encodes CASSPGANYGYTF.

The chain joins TRBV9 to TRBJ1-2; 9 bases align to TRBD1. Germline V gene data show CDR1 as SGDLS and CDR2 as YYNGEE. The CDR3 runs to 15 residues. V trimming: 3 bases; J trimming: 5 bases; junction bases outside the gene matches: 8. DNA for the CDR3: TGTGCCAGCAGCGAGGGGGACAGGGCCGAATATGGCTACACCTTC. It encodes CASSEGDRAEYGYTF.

This chain uses TRBV6-5 with TRBJ2-7; 7 bases are a match to TRBD1. Trimming at V came to 8 bases and at J to 3 bases, leaving 10 bases not matched to a gene. Germline CDR1 MNHEY, CDR2 SVGAGI. The CDR3 is made up of 14 amino acids. The CDR3 sequence is CASQTRGSFYEQYF. CDR3 DNA: TGTGCCAGCCAAACCAGGGGGTCGTTCTACGAGCAGTACTTC.

The V and J genes are TRBV27 and TRBJ2-3; 7 bases map to TRBD1. The V gene's germline CDR1 is MNHEY and CDR2 SMNVEV (reference sequence). After removal of 7 bases from V and 3 bases from J, the junction contained 10 bases not matched to a gene. The CDR3 extends over 15 amino acids. CDR3 loop: CASIPDRERTDTQYF. The CDR3 nucleotides are TGTGCCAGCATCCCAGACAGGGAAAGGACAGATACGCAGTATTTT.

This chain connects TRBV9 to TRBJ1-5; the D gene is possibly TRBD1 (5 bases). The CDR3 is 15 residues long. V lost 0 bases and J lost 4, with 11 bases in between. The germline V gene has CDR1 SGDLS and CDR2 YYNGEE. The DNA for the CDR3 is TGTGCCAGCAGCGTAGATCCCCGGGGGAATCAGCCCCAGCATTTT. It yields the protein CASSVDPRGNQPQHF.

The V gene is TRBV28, the J gene TRBJ1-2; D is unclear. Germline V gene data show CDR1 as MDHEN and CDR2 as SYDVKM. The length of the CDR3 is 12 residues. The germline V and J ends were trimmed by 5 bases and 5 bases, with 9 bases remaining between them. Here the CDR3 DNA reads TGTGCCAGCAGTCCGTCCCTGTATGGCTACACCTTC. This codes for CASSPSLYGYTF.

The chain is built from TRBV12-3 or TRBV12-4 and TRBJ1-2, with D unclear. This CDR3 region has 13 residues. V was trimmed by 3 bases and J by 5 bases, leaving 10 bases between them. CDR3 bases: TGTGCCAGCAGTTTTGGGCGTTCTTATGGCTACACCTTC. Its protein product is CASSFGRSYGYTF.

In this sample, this clone turned up a few times. The J gene is TRBJ1-3, the V gene TRBV4-3, with a tentative D call TRBD1 (6 bases). V was cut by 0 bases and J by 2 bases, with 8 bases left in between. This CDR3 contains 15 residues. CDR1 and CDR2 (germline): LGHNA, YSLEER. The CDR3 here is CASSQDRGTGNTIYF. CDR3 DNA: TGCGCCAGCAGCCAAGATAGGGGGACTGGAAACACCATATATTTT.

The V gene is TRBV28, the J gene TRBJ1-5; 9 bases agree with TRBD1. After removal of 7 bases from V and 4 bases from J, the junction contained 8 bases not matched to a gene. Germline assignment: CDR1 MDHEN and CDR2 SYDVKM. CDR3 size: 15 residues. The CDR3 spells CASTGTGLRNQPQHF. DNA of the CDR3: TGTGCCAGCACCGGGACAGGGCTAAGAAATCAGCCCCAGCATTTT.

This clone has a handful of counts. The chain joins TRBV11-3 to TRBJ2-3, with 7 bases lining up with TRBD1. The V gene end was trimmed by 3 bases and the J gene end by 5 bases; junction bases not matched to a gene: 8. CDR3 size: 15 residues. From germline, CDR1 is SGHNT and CDR2 YENEEA. CDR3 sequence reads: CASSLTGSVRDTQYF. CDR3 DNA sequence: TGTGCCAGCAGCTTGACAGGGTCGGTGCGAGATACGCAGTATTTT.

This chain joins TRBV7-3 and TRBJ2-3, with D possibly being TRBD2 (7 bases). The CDR3 sequence is 15 residues long. V was shortened by 7 bases and J by 2 bases, with 16 bases between the two germline ends. The germline CDR1 and CDR2 sequences are SGHTA and FQGTGA. In nucleotides, the CDR3 is TGTGCCAGCACTTCGTTGGGGGGGCCCACAGATACGCAGTATTTT. Translation gives CASTSLGGPTDTQYF.